The T cell receptor (beta chain) under discussion was sequenced for a study of cytomegalovirus exposure and HLA in healthy donors. Study-wide background: A later analysis reported the 120 or so validation repertoires used the same platform as the approximately 660 first-cohort repertoires. Regarding the study as a whole: The study recorded 160 or so TCR beta chains that were cytomegalovirus-associated.

V was cut by 5 bases and J by 7 bases, with 15 bases left in between. The CDR3 contains 15 residues. CDR1 is SGHAT, CDR2 FQDESV, per germline (reference sequence). This clone was found a few times. Its antigen is unidentified. Sequencing was performed with immunoSEQ multiplex PCR; in TCRdb, only in-frame clones are kept and a portion is missing. The repertoire holds 150,000 to 200,000 clones, with approximately 83% as singletons. The V call is TRBV11-1, the J call TRBJ1-6, with D possibly matching TRBD1 (6 bases). This TCR was sampled from a woman between 18 and 29 years old in good health and CMV-seropositive. The sample comprised PBMCs. The CDR3 coding sequence is TGTGCCAGCAGCCCATCAGGGGCGGAGAATTCACCCCTCCACTTT. Translated, it gives CASSPSGAENSPLHF.